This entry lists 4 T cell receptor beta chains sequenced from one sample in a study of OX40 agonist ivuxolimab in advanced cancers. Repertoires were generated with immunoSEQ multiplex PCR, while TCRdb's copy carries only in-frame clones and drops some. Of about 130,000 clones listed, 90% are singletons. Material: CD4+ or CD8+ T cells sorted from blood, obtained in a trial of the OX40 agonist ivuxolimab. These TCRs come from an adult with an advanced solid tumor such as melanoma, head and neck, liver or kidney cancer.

This CDR3 reads CASRDSSGTDTQYF. As DNA, the CDR3 is TGCGCCAGCCGAGACTCTAGCGGCACAGATACGCAGTATTTT. V usage is TRBV5-1 and J usage is TRBJ2-3; TRBD2 might be the D (6 bases). Between the trimmed V and J ends, which lost 7 bases and 1 base, there was a span of 13 bases. This CDR3 has 14 amino acids. Looked up from germline, CDR1 is SGHRS and CDR2 is YFSETQ.

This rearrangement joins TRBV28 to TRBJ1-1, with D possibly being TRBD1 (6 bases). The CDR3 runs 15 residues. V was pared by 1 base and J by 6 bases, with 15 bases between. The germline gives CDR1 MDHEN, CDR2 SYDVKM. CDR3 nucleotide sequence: TGTGCCAGCAGTTTATCCGCCAGGGGACCGGCTGAAGCTTTCTTT. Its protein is CASSLSARGPAEAFF.

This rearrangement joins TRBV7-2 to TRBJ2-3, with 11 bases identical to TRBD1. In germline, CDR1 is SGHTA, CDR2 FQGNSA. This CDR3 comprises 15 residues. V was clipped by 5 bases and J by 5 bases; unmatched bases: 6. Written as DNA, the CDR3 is TGTGCCAGCAGCGAGGACAGGGGGCTGATAGATACGCAGTATTTT. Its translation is CASSEDRGLIDTQYF.

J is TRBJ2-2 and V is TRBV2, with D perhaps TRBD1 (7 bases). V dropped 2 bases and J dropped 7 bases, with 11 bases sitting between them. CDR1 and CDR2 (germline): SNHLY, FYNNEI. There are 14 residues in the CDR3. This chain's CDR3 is CASSEQGGIGELFF. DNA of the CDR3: TGTGCCAGCAGTGAACAGGGGGGAATCGGGGAGCTGTTTTTT.